The 3 T cell receptor beta chains given below trace back to one sample, sequenced in a study of metastatic and nonmetastatic thyroid tumors. TCRdb redid the clone calls on the PCR reads using MiXCR. The sample yields approximately 90,000 clones, 10% to 15% seen once. Every patient underwent thyroid surgery untreated. The source material was blood. The receptors were gathered from a female donor with papillary thyroid cancer or a benign thyroid nodule (not recorded which). Some clones in this sample may be carry-over from other donors' samples.

The CDR3 loop reads CSVDWPGQRTEAFF. For the CDR3, the DNA is TGCAGCGTTGATTGGCCGGGACAGAGGACTGAAGCTTTCTTT. V gene TRBV29-1 combines with J gene TRBJ1-1, with 7 bases lining up with TRBD1. The CDR3 length is 14 residues. Germline values: CDR1 SQVTM, CDR2 ANQGSEA. V shed 3 bases and J 5 bases; nucleotides not matched to a gene: 9.

Remarks on this clone: This may come from a read error, since a much larger clone is one base off. V usage is TRBV7-8 and J usage is TRBJ1-3, with 7 bases matching TRBD1. The germline V gene encodes CDR1 SGHVS and CDR2 FQNEAQ. Trimming took 6 bases from V and 4 from J; bases not matched to a gene: 6. The CDR3 totals 14 residues. The CDR3 nucleotides read TGTGCCAGCAGATCGGGACAGAAGGGAAACACCATATATTTT. This translates into CASRSGQKGNTIYF. The whole variable domain, remainder taken from reference TRBV7-8 and TRBJ1-3, is GAGVSQSPRYKVAKRGQDVALRCDPISGHVSLFWYQQALGQGPEFLTYFQNEAQLDKSGLPSDRFFAERPEGSVSTLKIQRTQQEDSAVYLCASRSGQKGNTIYFGEGSWLTVV.

This clone occurred many times. DNA of the CDR3: TGTGCCAGCCATAAGACGGGAGGGTCTGGGGCCAACGTCCTGACTTTC. It encodes CASHKTGGSGANVLTF. The gene calls are TRBV6-1 and TRBJ2-6; 8 bases line up with TRBD2. V gave up 8 bases and J gave up 1 base; unmatched junction bases: 7. Germline CDR1 MNHNS, CDR2 SASEGT. CDR3 length: 16 amino acids.